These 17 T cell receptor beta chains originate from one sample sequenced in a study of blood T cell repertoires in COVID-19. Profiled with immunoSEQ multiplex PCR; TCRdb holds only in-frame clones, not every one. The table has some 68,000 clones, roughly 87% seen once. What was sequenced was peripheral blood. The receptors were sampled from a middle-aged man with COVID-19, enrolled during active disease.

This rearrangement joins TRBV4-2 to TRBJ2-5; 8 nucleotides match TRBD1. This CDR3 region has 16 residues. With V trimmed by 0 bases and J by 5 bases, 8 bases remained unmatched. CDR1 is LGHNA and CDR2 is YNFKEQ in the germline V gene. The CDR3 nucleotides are TGTGCCAGCAGCCAAGACGAGGGGCAGGGGGCGGAGACCCAGTACTTC. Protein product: CASSQDEGQGAETQYF.

This CDR3 is CASKQGSKREAFF. The DNA for the CDR3 is TGTGCCAGCAAACAGGGGTCCAAACGTGAAGCTTTCTTT. The chain couples TRBV12-3 or TRBV12-4 to TRBJ1-1, with TRBD1 matching over 7 bases. The CDR3 is 13 residues long. The V and J ends lost 7 bases and 7 bases, in that order; junction bases with no gene match: 9.

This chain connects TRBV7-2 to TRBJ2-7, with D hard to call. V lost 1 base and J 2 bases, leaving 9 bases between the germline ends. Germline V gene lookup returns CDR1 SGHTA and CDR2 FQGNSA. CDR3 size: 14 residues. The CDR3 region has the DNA TGTGCCAGCAGCTTAGGCGCACTAACCTACGAGCAGTACTTC. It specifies CASSLGALTYEQYF.

CDR3 DNA: TGCGCCAGCAGCTTGGGGACCCGGGACACATTTACGGGTAATGAAAAACTGTTTTTT. This codes for CASSLGTRDTFTGNEKLFF. The V and J genes are TRBV5-1 and TRBJ1-4, with D possibly being TRBD1 (6 bases). V was cut by 0 bases and J by 4 bases, with 22 bases left in between. This CDR3 has 19 amino acids. The germline CDR1 and CDR2 sequences are SGHRS and YFSETQ.

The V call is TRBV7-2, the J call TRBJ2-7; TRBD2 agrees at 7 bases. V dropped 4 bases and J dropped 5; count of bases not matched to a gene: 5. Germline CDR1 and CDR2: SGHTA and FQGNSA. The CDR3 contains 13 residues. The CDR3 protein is CASSWTSSDEQYF. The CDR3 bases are TGTGCCAGCAGCTGGACTAGTTCTGACGAGCAGTACTTC.

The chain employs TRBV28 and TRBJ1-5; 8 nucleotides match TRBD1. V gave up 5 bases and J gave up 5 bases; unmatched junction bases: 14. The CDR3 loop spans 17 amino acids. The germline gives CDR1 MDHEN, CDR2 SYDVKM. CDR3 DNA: TGTGCCAGCAGTCCGCTTGTCCCGACAGGGGATTATCAGCCCCAGCATTTT. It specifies CASSPLVPTGDYQPQHF.

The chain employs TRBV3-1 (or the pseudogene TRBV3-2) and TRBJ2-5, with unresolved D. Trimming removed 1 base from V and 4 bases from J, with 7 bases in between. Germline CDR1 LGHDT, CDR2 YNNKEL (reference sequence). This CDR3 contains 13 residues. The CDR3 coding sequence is TGTGCCAGCAGCCAAGGTCCTCGAGAGACCCAGTACTTC. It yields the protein CASSQGPRETQYF.

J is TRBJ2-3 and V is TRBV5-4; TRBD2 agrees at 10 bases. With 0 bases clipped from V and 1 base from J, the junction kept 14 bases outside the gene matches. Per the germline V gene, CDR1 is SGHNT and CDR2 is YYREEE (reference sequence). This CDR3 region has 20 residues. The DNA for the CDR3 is TGTGCCAGCAGCTTGGGGCCGGAAGGGAGCGGGAGGGTTGGCACAGATACGCAGTATTTT. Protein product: CASSLGPEGSGRVGTDTQYF. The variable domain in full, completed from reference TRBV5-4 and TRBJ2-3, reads ETGVTQSPTHLIKTRGQQVTLRCSSQSGHNTVSWYQQALGQGPQFIFQYYREEENGRGNFPPRFSGLQFPNYSSELNVNALELDDSALYLCASSLGPEGSGRVGTDTQYFGPGTRLTVL.

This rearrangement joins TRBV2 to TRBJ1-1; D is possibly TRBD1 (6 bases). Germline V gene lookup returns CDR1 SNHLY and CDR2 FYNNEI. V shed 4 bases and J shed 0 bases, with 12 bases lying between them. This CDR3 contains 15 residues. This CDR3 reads CASSVYRAVNTEAFF. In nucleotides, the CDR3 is TGTGCCAGCAGTGTTTACAGGGCCGTGAACACTGAAGCTTTCTTT.

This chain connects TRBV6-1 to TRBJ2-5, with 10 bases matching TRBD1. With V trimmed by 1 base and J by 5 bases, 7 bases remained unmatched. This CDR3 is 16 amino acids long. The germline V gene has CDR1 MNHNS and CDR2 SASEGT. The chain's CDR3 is CASSEVGGQGRETQYF. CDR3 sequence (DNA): TGTGCCAGCAGTGAAGTGGGGGGACAGGGGCGGGAGACCCAGTACTTC.

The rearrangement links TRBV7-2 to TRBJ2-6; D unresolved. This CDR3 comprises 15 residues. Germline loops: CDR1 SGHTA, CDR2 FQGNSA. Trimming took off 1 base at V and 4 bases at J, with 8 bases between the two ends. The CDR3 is CASSLDRVGANVLTF. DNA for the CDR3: TGTGCCAGCAGCTTAGATCGAGTGGGGGCCAACGTCCTGACTTTC.

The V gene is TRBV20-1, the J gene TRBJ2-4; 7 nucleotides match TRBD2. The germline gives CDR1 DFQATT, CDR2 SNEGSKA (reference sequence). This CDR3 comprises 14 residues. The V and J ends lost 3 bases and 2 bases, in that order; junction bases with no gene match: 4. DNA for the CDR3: TGCAGTGCTAGTAAGACTAGCTCCAAAAACATTCAGTACTTC. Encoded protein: CSASKTSSKNIQYF.

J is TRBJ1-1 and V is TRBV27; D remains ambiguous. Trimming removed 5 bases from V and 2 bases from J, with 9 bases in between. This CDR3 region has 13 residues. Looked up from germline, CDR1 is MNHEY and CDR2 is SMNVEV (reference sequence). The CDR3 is CASSPWRNTEAFF. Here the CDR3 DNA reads TGTGCCAGCAGTCCGTGGAGAAACACTGAAGCTTTCTTT.

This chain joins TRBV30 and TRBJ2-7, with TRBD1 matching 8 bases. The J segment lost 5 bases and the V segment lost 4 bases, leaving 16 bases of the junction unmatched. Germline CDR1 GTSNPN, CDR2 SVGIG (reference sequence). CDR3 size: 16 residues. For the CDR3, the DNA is TGTGCCTGGAAACACCGGGGAAGGCAGGGGGCCGACGAGCAGTACTTC. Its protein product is CAWKHRGRQGADEQYF.

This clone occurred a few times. The CDR3 reads CSASYREGPGTQYF. The CDR3 bases are TGCAGTGCTAGTTATCGGGAGGGCCCTGGGACCCAGTACTTC. This sequence joins TRBV20-1 and TRBJ2-5, with 8 positions matching TRBD2. V lost 3 bases to trimming and J lost 7 bases; unmatched junction nucleotides: 10. Germline V gives CDR1 DFQATT, CDR2 SNEGSKA (reference sequence). The CDR3 sequence is 14 residues long.

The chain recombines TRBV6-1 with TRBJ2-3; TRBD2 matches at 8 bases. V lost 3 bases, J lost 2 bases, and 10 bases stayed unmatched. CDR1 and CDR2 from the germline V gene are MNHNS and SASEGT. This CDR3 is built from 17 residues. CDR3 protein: CASSDVYSGKLTDTQYF. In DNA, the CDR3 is TGTGCCAGCAGTGATGTCTATAGCGGGAAGCTCACAGATACGCAGTATTTT.

The CDR3 bases are TGTGCCAGCAACGACCCGGACAGGGCGAATCAGCCCCAGCATTTT. Its protein product is CASNDPDRANQPQHF. The chain uses TRBV6-5 and TRBJ1-5; 8 nucleotides agree with TRBD1. Germline values: CDR1 MNHEY, CDR2 SVGAGI. The CDR3 totals 15 residues. After removal of 7 bases from V and 4 bases from J, the junction contained 9 bases not matched to a gene.